Listed below are T cell receptor beta chains from one sample, sequenced in a study of blood T cell repertoires in COVID-19. Only in-frame clones appear in the TCRdb table, and some are missing; sequencing was by immunoSEQ multiplex PCR. The data hold about 200,000 clones, with roughly 86% observed a single time. Material for sequencing was PBMCs or T cells enriched from blood (not recorded which). These receptors were obtained from a man aged 35 to 55 with acute COVID-19. Both conserved end residues are part of each CDR3. The order of the fields is D gene, CDR3 length, V gene, clone size, J gene, CDR3 DNA, CDR3 protein. A D gene is named only where the DNA matches it firmly. The size field is filled for only some rows; it gives once, few, many or a size class.

>TRBD2|15|TRBV5-1|-|TRBJ2-2
TGCGCCAGCAGCTTGCAACGGGAGGATACCGGGGAGCTGTTTTTT
CASSLQREDTGELFF
>-|13|TRBV7-2|-|TRBJ2-1
TGTGCCAGCAGCTCTAAAATGGACTTGGAGCAGTTCTTC
CASSSKMDLEQFF
>-|14|TRBV7-2|-|TRBJ1-1
TGTGCCAGCAGCTCCCCCGGGGGTTACACTGAAGCTTTCTTT
CASSSPGGYTEAFF
>-|14|TRBV7-6|-|TRBJ1-5
TGTGCCAGCAGTCTGGATCAGGGAGGTCAGCCCCAGCATTTT
CASSLDQGGQPQHF
>-|12|TRBV28|-|TRBJ1-2
TGTGCCAGCAGCCTCGGGAGCTATGGCTACACCTTC
CASSLGSYGYTF
>TRBD1|14|TRBV19|-|TRBJ1-4
TGTGCCAGTCAAGGAGGACAGGGGAATGAAAAACTGTTTTTT
CASQGGQGNEKLFF
>TRBD2|15|TRBV2|-|TRBJ2-2
TGTGCCAGCAGTGGACTAGCGGGATCGGGCGGGGAGCTGTTTTTT
CASSGLAGSGGELFF
>-|19|TRBV7-9|-|TRBJ1-5
TGTGCCAGCAGCCTCTGGCCGCGGGACGCCGAGTCTAGCAATCAGCCCCAGCATTTT
CASSLWPRDAESSNQPQHF
>TRBD2|14|TRBV24-1|once|TRBJ2-3
TGTGCCACCAGTTCCGCGGGAGGTTCAGATACGCAGTATTTT
CATSSAGGSDTQYF
>-|13|TRBV6-4|-|TRBJ2-1
TGTGCCAGCAGTGACGGCCCCGGGGGTGAGCAGTTCTTC
CASSDGPGGEQFF
>TRBD1|16|TRBV9|-|TRBJ2-7
TGTGCCAGCAGCCGCGTGATCCGACAGGGGTGGTACGAGCAGTACTTC
CASSRVIRQGWYEQYF
>-|12|TRBV5-1|-|TRBJ1-3
TGCGCCAGTCAAGCTGAGGGAAACACCATATATTTT
CASQAEGNTIYF
>TRBD2|15|TRBV3-1/TRBV3-2|once|TRBJ2-5
TGTGCCAGCAGCCAGCGAGCGGGAGGGAGAGAGACCCAGTACTTC
CASSQRAGGRETQYF
>-|14|TRBV6-5|-|TRBJ1-2
TGTGCCAGCAATTCCGGACGGGCGGGCTATGGCTACACCTTC
CASNSGRAGYGYTF
>TRBD1|13|TRBV28|-|TRBJ1-2
TGTGCCAGCAGGCGGACAGGGAACTATGGCTACACCTTC
CASRRTGNYGYTF
>-|14|TRBV4-2|once|TRBJ1-1
TGTGCCAGCAGCCCACAGGACGAGAACACTGAAGCTTTCTTT
CASSPQDENTEAFF
>-|14|TRBV28|-|TRBJ1-4
TGTGCCAGCAGTTTCCCCGGGGGGCGCAAAAAACTGTTTTTT
CASSFPGGRKKLFF
>TRBD2|16|TRBV7-2|-|TRBJ2-2
TGTGCCAGCAGCCTCCAAGCGGGAGAAGGGACCGGGGAGCTGTTTTTT
CASSLQAGEGTGELFF
>TRBD2|12|TRBV29-1|-|TRBJ2-5
TGCAGCGGTACTAGCGGCCAAGAGACCCAGTACTTC
CSGTSGQETQYF
>TRBD1|14|TRBV6-5|-|TRBJ1-5
TGTGCCAGCACCTGGACAGGGGGTTATCAGCCCCAGCATTTT
CASTWTGGYQPQHF
>-|13|TRBV11-2|-|TRBJ1-1
TGTGCCAGCAGCGCCCGGGGGGACACTGAAGCTTTCTTT
CASSARGDTEAFF
>-|15|TRBV5-6|-|TRBJ2-1
TGTGCCAGCAGCTTAGTCTCTCAAGCGTATCGTGAGCAGTTCTTC
CASSLVSQAYREQFF
>-|15|TRBV6-1|-|TRBJ2-1
TGTGCCAGCAGTGAGGAAACGGGAAATTACAATGAGCAGTTCTTC
CASSEETGNYNEQFF
>TRBD1|14|TRBV4-3|-|TRBJ2-2
TGCGCCAGCAGCCCGACAGGGGGCACCGGGGAGCTGTTTTTT
CASSPTGGTGELFF
>-|17|TRBV13|-|TRBJ2-2
TGTGCCAGCAGCTTAGAGGGGAATAGATGGTGGACCGGGGAGCTGTTTTTT
CASSLEGNRWWTGELFF
>-|11|TRBV12-3/TRBV12-4|-|TRBJ2-7
TGTGCCAGCAGGCGAGGGAGCGAGCAGTACTTC
CASRRGSEQYF
>TRBD2|15|TRBV27|-|TRBJ2-1
TGTGCCAGCAGTTTTGGGAGGGCGATTTACAATGAGCAGTTCTTC
CASSFGRAIYNEQFF
>TRBD1|15|TRBV27|few|TRBJ1-6
TGTGCCAGCAGTTTAAGGACAGGGGTGAATTCACCCCTCCACTTT
CASSLRTGVNSPLHF
>TRBD2|16|TRBV5-1|-|TRBJ2-3
TGCGCCAGCAGCGCTGGGACGCGGGGGAGCACAGATACGCAGTATTTT
CASSAGTRGSTDTQYF
>-|13|TRBV28|-|TRBJ2-5
TGTGCCAGCAGACAGGCCTTTGGGGAGACCCAGTACTTC
CASRQAFGETQYF
>-|14|TRBV7-2|-|TRBJ2-2
TGTGCCAGCAGCTTATGGCGGGACACCGGGGAGCTGTTTTTT
CASSLWRDTGELFF
>-|19|TRBV1|-|TRBJ2-7
TGCACCAGCAGCCCCAGGGACCGCTTCGAGGGACTAGTATACTACGAGCAGTACTTC
CTSSPRDRFEGLVYYEQYF
>-|16|TRBV21-1|-|TRBJ1-5
TGTGCCAGCAGCAAAGGGAAACAGGGTTGCAATCAGCCCCAGCATTTT
CASSKGKQGCNQPQHF
>-|14|TRBV18|-|TRBJ2-7
TGTGCCAGCTCACCAAATACGGGATCGTACGAGCAGTACTTC
CASSPNTGSYEQYF
>TRBD2|14|TRBV25-1|-|TRBJ2-1
TGTGCCAGCAGTGTAGGCGGGAGGAACAATGAGCAGTTCTTC
CASSVGGRNNEQFF
>TRBD1|16|TRBV9|-|TRBJ1-3
TGTGCCAGCAGCGTAGGGACAGGCCTCTCTGGAAACACCATATATTTT
CASSVGTGLSGNTIYF
>-|15|TRBV4-1|-|TRBJ1-5
TGCGCCAGCAGTCCACAGCTGGGTAGCAATCAGCCCCAGCATTTT
CASSPQLGSNQPQHF
>-|12|TRBV28|once|TRBJ2-1
TGTGCCAGCAGTTTAAGGGGGGGTGAGCAGTTCTTC
CASSLRGGEQFF
>TRBD2|16|TRBV10-3|few|TRBJ2-3
TGTGCCATCAGTGAGTACCTAGCGGGAGGTACAGATACGCAGTATTTT
CAISEYLAGGTDTQYF
>TRBD2|17|TRBV3-1/TRBV3-2|-|TRBJ2-1
TGTGCCAGCAGCCAGAGGACTAGCGGGAGCTCCTACAATGAGCAGTTCTTC
CASSQRTSGSSYNEQFF
>TRBD2|14|TRBV7-2|few|TRBJ2-7
TGTGCCAGCAGCCTGACTAGCGTGGCCTACGAGCAGTACTTC
CASSLTSVAYEQYF
>-|15|TRBV11-2|-|TRBJ1-6
TGTGCCAGCAGCTCTAGCGCAGGGTATAATTCACCCCTCCACTTT
CASSSSAGYNSPLHF
>-|16|TRBV21-1|once|TRBJ2-1
TGTGCCAGCAGCAAAGTCCCCCGGACTAGCGGGCCCAAAACGTTCTTC
CASSKVPRTSGPKTFF
>TRBD2|16|TRBV4-1|-|TRBJ2-7
TGCGCCAGCAGCCAAGAGCGGGCAGCGGGGGTTAGCGAGCAGTACTTC
CASSQERAAGVSEQYF
>-|16|TRBV7-6|-|TRBJ2-1
TGTGCCAGCAGCTTAGTAAGGCTAGCGAAACCCAATGAGCAGTTCTTC
CASSLVRLAKPNEQFF
>-|13|TRBV2|-|TRBJ2-3
TGTGCCAGCAGTGTAGCCCGGACAGATACGCAGTATTTT
CASSVARTDTQYF
>TRBD2|13|TRBV5-1|-|TRBJ2-7
TGCGCCAGCAGCGAAGCGGGAGGCTACGAGCAGTACTTC
CASSEAGGYEQYF
>TRBD1|16|TRBV28|-|TRBJ1-5
TGTGCCAGCAGACGACCGGGACAGGGAAACAATCAGCCCCAGCATTTT
CASRRPGQGNNQPQHF
>-|16|TRBV3-1/TRBV3-2|-|TRBJ2-7
TGTGCCAGCAGCCCAGTGACTGGGAGAAGCCCCTACGAGCAGTACTTC
CASSPVTGRSPYEQYF
>-|16|TRBV7-2|-|TRBJ2-1
TGTGCCAGCAGCAGGGGATGGCTAGCGAGCTACAATGAGCAGTTCTTC
CASSRGWLASYNEQFF
>-|13|TRBV7-9|-|TRBJ2-2
TGTGCCAGCAGCTTCACAATGGCCGGGGAGCTGTTTTTT
CASSFTMAGELFF
>TRBD2|20|TRBV9|-|TRBJ2-1
TGTGCCAGCAGCGTAATCGGAGTAGCGGGATCCATGAGCTCCTACAATGAGCAGTTCTTC
CASSVIGVAGSMSSYNEQFF
>-|15|TRBV30|-|TRBJ2-7
TGTGCCTGGAGAAGATTGGGAGGCACCCCCTACGAGCAGTACTTC
CAWRRLGGTPYEQYF
>-|23|TRBV12-2|-|TRBJ2-5
-
CASRKTLRGRDPVLRVLGETQYF
>TRBD1|14|TRBV9|-|TRBJ1-2
TGTGCCAGTAGCGTAGGGACAGGGGCTGATGGCTACACCTTC
CASSVGTGADGYTF
>TRBD2|15|TRBV4-1|-|TRBJ2-4
TGCGCCAGCAGCCTGCTAGGGGACTACAAAAACATTCAGTACTTC
CASSLLGDYKNIQYF
>-|14|TRBV2|-|TRBJ2-7
TGTGCCAGCCGGGTTGGGACTGACTCCTACGAGCAGTACTTC
CASRVGTDSYEQYF
>TRBD2|16|TRBV6-4|-|TRBJ2-7
TGTGCCAGCAGTGCTCCCGGGACTAGGTCTTGCCACGAGCAGTACTTC
CASSAPGTRSCHEQYF
>TRBD1|16|TRBV27|few|TRBJ2-7
TGTGCCAGCAGTGCTCTCCGGGACAGGAGGGACTACGAGCAGTACTTC
CASSALRDRRDYEQYF